Each of the 18 T cell receptor beta chains below was sequenced from the same sample in a study of blood T cells in healthy people across ages (dated by TCRdb to 2013 to 2016). Library preparation employed 5' RACE. These reads were obtained on an Illumina HiSeq 2500. A second roughly 7 to 11 cycle PCR used a sample-barcoded 5' primer and a J-beta primer mix. TCRdb reprocessing: public reads trimmed at Q25 with fastp, clones called with MiXCR, in-frame beta chains kept. CDR3 protein sequences are deduplicated, and each keeps its most common genes and DNA. This sample holds 700,000 to 1,000,000 distinct CDR3 sequences; roughly 44% were observed only once. Together, the top ten hold about a fifth of the sample. Sequencing input: blood. These receptors all come from a man aged 55 to 70 in good health.

This clonotype was counted ten times or more. Its ends do not fully match the called genes, so a read error is possible. The V and J genes are TRBV5-1 and TRBJ2-5, with 8 positions matching TRBD1. The CDR3 length is 14 residues. Germline CDR1 is SGHRS and CDR2 is YFSETQ. The CDR3 protein is CASSSRTGQETQYF. For the CDR3, the DNA is TGTGCCAGCAGCTCAAGGACAGGGCAAGAGACCCAGTACTTC.

Only a few counts were recorded for this clonotype. This chain links TRBV4-1 with TRBJ2-7; tentatively, D is TRBD1 (5 bases). Germline loops: CDR1 MGHRA, CDR2 YSYEKL. V dropped 3 bases and J dropped 4 bases, with 10 bases sitting between them. This CDR3 region has 13 residues. The DNA of the CDR3 is TGCGCCAGCAGCCAGGTTCAGGGTTACGAGCAGTACTTC. It specifies CASSQVQGYEQYF.

CDR3 in amino acids: CASSEAGTNEKLFF. In DNA form, the CDR3 reads TGTGCCAGCAGTGAGGCGGGAACTAATGAAAAACTGTTTTTT. V and J are TRBV6-1 and TRBJ1-4; the D is unclear. This CDR3 has 14 amino acids. Trimming stripped 3 bases from V and 1 base from J, with 6 bases between. Germline loops: CDR1 MNHNS, CDR2 SASEGT.

Details on this clonotype: At one of its ends the junction is not consistent with the germline gene, which may arise from a read error. The chain employs TRBV7-6 and TRBJ2-1; TRBD1 agrees at 7 bases. Germline lookup yields CDR1 SGHVS and CDR2 FNYEAQ. This CDR3 contains 16 residues. The CDR3 DNA sequence: TGTGCCGGCAGCTTAACCCGGACAGGCTCCTACAATGAGCAGTTCTTC. Translated, it gives CAGSLTRTGSYNEQFF.

The chain employs TRBV7-2 and TRBJ1-5; D is unresolved. The germline V and J ends were trimmed by 5 bases and 0 bases, with 5 bases remaining between them. Germline V gene sequence: CDR1 SGHTA, CDR2 FQGNSA. This CDR3 is built from 13 residues. As DNA, the CDR3 is TGTGCCAGCAGCCGGCATAGCAATCAGCCCCAGCATTTT. It is translated as CASSRHSNQPQHF.

The CDR3 loop is CASRLPQEQFF. The CDR3, as DNA: TGTGCCAGCAGATTACCACAAGAGCAGTTCTTC. This chain uses TRBV28 with TRBJ2-1; D gene ambiguous. The germline V and J ends were trimmed by 6 bases and 10 bases, with 10 bases remaining between them. CDR1 and CDR2 (germline): MDHEN, SYDVKM. The CDR3 has 11 amino acids. The full variable domain, completed using reference TRBV28 and TRBJ2-1, is DVKVTQSSRYLVKRTGEKVFLECVQDMDHENMFWYRQDPGLGLRLIYFSYDVKMKEKGDIPEGYSVSREKKERFSLILESASTNQTSMYLCASRLPQEQFFGPGTRLTVL.

The chain couples TRBV11-2 to TRBJ2-7, with a weak D call TRBD2 (7 bases). The CDR3 sequence is 17 residues long. Trimming removed 0 bases from V and 4 bases from J, with 19 bases in between. Germline V gene sequence: CDR1 SGHAT, CDR2 FQNNGV. The CDR3 region is CASSLEGQGTGGYEQYF. In DNA form, the CDR3 reads TGTGCCAGCAGCTTAGAGGGGCAGGGGACGGGGGGATACGAGCAGTACTTC. Drawing the rest from reference TRBV11-2 and TRBJ2-7, the complete variable domain is EAGVAQSPRYKIIEKRQSVAFWCNPISGHATLYWYQQILGQGPKLLIQFQNNGVVDDSQLPKDRFSAERLKGVDSTLKIQPAKLEDSAVYLCASSLEGQGTGGYEQYFGPGTRLTVT.

The V gene is TRBV20-1, the J gene TRBJ1-1; D may be TRBD1 (5 bases). CDR3 size: 13 residues. Looked up from germline, CDR1 is DFQATT and CDR2 is SNEGSKA (reference sequence). V was pared by 3 bases and J by 6 bases, with 14 bases between. This CDR3 is CSARGGTVAEAFF. The CDR3 DNA sequence: TGCAGTGCTAGGGGGGGAACGGTAGCTGAAGCTTTCTTT.

This clonotype was detected only a few times. The rearrangement uses TRBV7-9 and TRBJ2-5; 11 bases are a match to TRBD2. Trimming removed 5 bases from V and 5 bases from J; junction bases left unmatched: 4. This CDR3 comprises 14 residues. Germline assignment: CDR1 SEHNR and CDR2 FQNEAQ (reference sequence). This CDR3 reads CASSVGTSGETQYF. The CDR3, as DNA: TGTGCCAGCAGCGTCGGGACTAGCGGTGAGACCCAGTACTTC.

This clonotype has a count of ten or more. The chain employs TRBV11-2 and TRBJ2-7, with TRBD2 identical over 7 bases. CDR1 SGHAT and CDR2 FQNNGV come from the germline V gene. V dropped 5 bases and J dropped 0; count of bases not matched to a gene: 4. The CDR3 is 14 residues long. CDR3 sequence (DNA): TGTGCCAGCAGCCCGCGGGGGAGCTCCTACGAGCAGTACTTC. It is translated as CASSPRGSSYEQYF.

The CDR3 loop is CSARVNTRSSYEQYF. As DNA, the CDR3 is TGCAGTGCTAGGGTAAACACCAGGAGCTCCTACGAGCAGTACTTC. The rearrangement uses TRBV20-1 and TRBJ2-7, with D uncertain. This CDR3 region has 15 residues. V was shortened by 3 bases and J by 0 bases, with 15 bases between the two germline ends. Germline lookup yields CDR1 DFQATT and CDR2 SNEGSKA (reference sequence).

This chain links TRBV7-9 with TRBJ2-5, with 12 bases lining up with TRBD2. The J call may be faulty, since TRBJ2-1 better matches the DNA end. In germline, CDR1 is SEHNR, CDR2 FQNEAQ (reference sequence). The CDR3 has 17 residues. The CDR3 sequence is CASSLPTSGGYQETQFF. The CDR3 DNA sequence: TGTGCCAGCAGCTTACCGACTAGCGGGGGTTATCAAGAGACCCAGTTCTTC.

At least ten counts were recorded for this clonotype. This rearrangement joins TRBV15 to TRBJ2-7, with D possibly TRBD1 on 5 matching bases. Trimming removed 0 bases at V and 0 bases at J, with 18 bases between. From germline, CDR1 is LNHNV and CDR2 YYDKDF (reference sequence). The CDR3 is 18 residues long. The CDR3 protein is CATSRDTVQGFNSYEQYF. For the CDR3, the DNA is TGTGCCACCAGCAGAGATACGGTCCAGGGATTTAACTCCTACGAGCAGTACTTC.

The rearrangement joins TRBV7-2 to TRBJ2-2, with TRBD2 identical over 7 bases. Germline CDR1 is SGHTA and CDR2 is FQGNSA. The CDR3 length is 15 residues. V was pared by 4 bases and J by 5 bases, with 7 bases of the junction left unmatched. The CDR3 DNA reads TGTGCCAGCAGCTATGGGACTATTCGGACCGGGGAGCTGTTTTTT. Protein product: CASSYGTIRTGELFF.

The gene calls are TRBV15 and TRBJ1-5; D is perhaps TRBD1 (5 bases). Trimming cost V 0 bases and J 0 bases, with 12 bases left between them. Germline CDR1 LNHNV, CDR2 YYDKDF (reference sequence). This CDR3 has 17 amino acids. CDR3 sequence (DNA): TGTGCCACCAGCAGAGATCGGACAAAAGTTAGCAATCAGCCCCAGCATTTT. It translates to CATSRDRTKVSNQPQHF. The variable domain in full, with the rest retrieved from reference TRBV15 and TRBJ1-5, is DAMVIQNPRYQVTQFGKPVTLSCSQTLNHNVMYWYQQKSSQAPKLLFHYYDKDFNNEADTPDNFQSRRPNTSFCFLDIRSPGLGDTAMYLCATSRDRTKVSNQPQHFGDGTRLSIL.

This clonotype showed up just a few times. The genes are TRBV6-1 and TRBJ1-4, with D tentatively TRBD1 (6 bases). The V gene lost 4 bases and the J gene lost 6 bases, with 21 bases spanning the gap. This CDR3 region has 17 residues. Germline CDR1 reads MNHNS; CDR2 reads SASEGT. For the CDR3, the DNA is TGTGCCAGCAGTGCCCGGGACATCAGTTCAGGAGATGAAAAACTGTTTTTT. Translation gives CASSARDISSGDEKLFF.

This chain links TRBV28 with TRBJ2-1, with 8 bases aligning to TRBD1. Germline loops: CDR1 MDHEN, CDR2 SYDVKM. The CDR3 extends over 12 amino acids. Germline trimming cut 6 bases from V and 15 bases from J; bases unmatched to any gene: 10. The CDR3 here is CASRSYRGEAFF. CDR3 bases: TGTGCCAGCAGATCTTACAGGGGGGAGGCGTTCTTC. The full variable domain, its missing parts supplied by reference TRBV28 and TRBJ2-1, is DVKVTQSSRYLVKRTGEKVFLECVQDMDHENMFWYRQDPGLGLRLIYFSYDVKMKEKGDIPEGYSVSREKKERFSLILESASTNQTSMYLCASRSYRGEAFFGPGTRLTVL.

The chain carries TRBV5-1 and TRBJ2-7; 12 nucleotides line up with TRBD2. J gave up 6 bases and V 5 bases, and 9 bases lay outside the gene matches. This CDR3 comprises 15 residues. Germline CDR1 and CDR2: SGHRS and YFSETQ. The CDR3 protein is CASSLLAGGNCEQYF. CDR3 nucleotides: TGCGCCAGCAGTTTACTAGCGGGGGGAAACTGCGAGCAGTACTTC.